A selection of T cell receptor beta chains follows, all from one sample in a study of blood T cell repertoires in COVID-19. Clones were sequenced by immunoSEQ multiplex PCR, and TCRdb holds only the in-frame ones, with some missing. The repertoire holds approximately 300,000 clones, with around 87% as singletons. The specimen was peripheral blood. The receptors were sampled from a man in his forties or fifties with active or convalescent COVID-19. Each CDR3 is given with its conserved first and last residue. Fields, in order: V gene, clone size, J gene, D gene, CDR3 protein, CDR3 DNA. The D gene is left open where the match is weak. Some rows have no size entry. The others give once, few or many, or a class for an expanded clone.

V gene: TRBV30
clone size: NA
J gene: TRBJ1-5
D gene: NA
CDR3 protein: CAWSVGGDNQPQHF
CDR3 DNA: TGTGCCTGGAGTGTCGGCGGAGACAATCAGCCCCAGCATTTT

V gene: TRBV5-4
clone size: NA
J gene: TRBJ1-1
D gene: NA
CDR3 protein: CASSSGGQNTEAFF
CDR3 DNA: TGTGCCAGCAGCTCGGGGGGTCAGAACACTGAAGCTTTCTTT

V gene: TRBV30
clone size: few
J gene: TRBJ1-5
D gene: TRBD1
CDR3 protein: CAWSRQGDQPQHF
CDR3 DNA: TGTGCCTGGAGTCGACAGGGCGATCAGCCCCAGCATTTT

V gene: TRBV7-9
clone size: NA
J gene: TRBJ1-1
D gene: NA
CDR3 protein: CASSLAGGVEAFF
CDR3 DNA: TGTGCCAGCAGCTTAGCTGGCGGGGTTGAAGCTTTCTTT

V gene: TRBV12-3/TRBV12-4
clone size: NA
J gene: TRBJ1-1
D gene: NA
CDR3 protein: CASSLQKNTEAFF
CDR3 DNA: TGTGCCAGCAGTTTACAAAAGAACACTGAAGCTTTCTTT

V gene: TRBV7-9
clone size: NA
J gene: TRBJ1-1
D gene: TRBD1
CDR3 protein: CASSYMDRGSAEAFF
CDR3 DNA: TGTGCCAGCAGCTATATGGACAGGGGTTCGGCTGAAGCTTTCTTT

V gene: TRBV30
clone size: NA
J gene: TRBJ2-5
D gene: NA
CDR3 protein: CAWSVTGLETQYF
CDR3 DNA: TGTGCCTGGAGTGTCACAGGGCTGGAGACCCAGTACTTC

V gene: TRBV29-1
clone size: NA
J gene: TRBJ1-1
D gene: NA
CDR3 protein: CSVSRGMATEAFF
CDR3 DNA: TGCAGCGTTAGCAGGGGCATGGCCACTGAAGCTTTCTTT

V gene: TRBV6-1
clone size: once
J gene: TRBJ1-6
D gene: NA
CDR3 protein: CASSEWSEWNSPLHF
CDR3 DNA: TGTGCCAGCAGTGAGTGGTCCGAGTGGAATTCACCCCTCCACTTT

V gene: TRBV11-2
clone size: NA
J gene: TRBJ1-1
D gene: NA
CDR3 protein: CASSPRPGHPGMNTEAFF
CDR3 DNA: TGTGCCAGCAGCCCGCGCCCGGGACATCCTGGGATGAACACTGAAGCTTTCTTT

V gene: TRBV2
clone size: NA
J gene: TRBJ1-2
D gene: NA
CDR3 protein: CASSEAGRSYGYTF
CDR3 DNA: TGTGCCAGCAGTGAGGCGGGACGGAGCTATGGCTACACCTTC

V gene: TRBV4-2
clone size: NA
J gene: TRBJ2-7
D gene: TRBD2
CDR3 protein: CASSQEPAGNSYEQYF
CDR3 DNA: TGTGCCAGCAGCCAAGAACCAGCGGGGAACTCCTACGAGCAGTACTTC

V gene: TRBV7-9
clone size: NA
J gene: TRBJ2-6
D gene: TRBD2
CDR3 protein: CASSTLAGVSGANVLTF
CDR3 DNA: TGTGCCAGCAGCACCCTAGCGGGAGTTTCTGGGGCCAACGTCCTGACTTTC

V gene: TRBV7-3
clone size: NA
J gene: TRBJ2-5
D gene: NA
CDR3 protein: CASSLGSRKETQYF
CDR3 DNA: TGTGCCAGCAGCTTAGGTAGCCGGAAAGAGACCCAGTACTTC

V gene: TRBV4-2
clone size: NA
J gene: TRBJ1-2
D gene: NA
CDR3 protein: CASSQVAGSFYGYTF
CDR3 DNA: TGTGCCAGCAGCCAAGTCGCCGGGTCCTTCTATGGCTACACCTTC

V gene: TRBV13
clone size: few
J gene: TRBJ1-6
D gene: NA
CDR3 protein: CAGRTAGDYNSPLHF
CDR3 DNA: TGTGCCGGCCGAACGGCGGGGGACTATAATTCACCCCTCCACTTT

V gene: TRBV19
clone size: NA
J gene: TRBJ2-5
D gene: TRBD1
CDR3 protein: CASSLQDRQWETQYF
CDR3 DNA: TGTGCCAGTAGTTTACAGGACAGGCAGTGGGAGACCCAGTACTTC

V gene: TRBV7-8
clone size: NA
J gene: TRBJ2-4
D gene: NA
CDR3 protein: CASSLAGLRQGRDKNIQYF
CDR3 DNA: TGTGCCAGCAGCTTAGCGGGTCTTAGGCAGGGGAGGGACAAAAACATTCAGTACTTC

V gene: TRBV6-4
clone size: NA
J gene: TRBJ1-3
D gene: NA
CDR3 protein: CASIYSGNTIYF
CDR3 DNA: TGTGCCAGCATCTACTCTGGAAACACCATATATTTT

V gene: TRBV6-5
clone size: once
J gene: TRBJ1-5
D gene: TRBD1
CDR3 protein: CASSKLTGNHQPQHF
CDR3 DNA: TGTGCCAGCAGTAAACTGACAGGGAACCATCAGCCCCAGCATTTT

V gene: TRBV18
clone size: NA
J gene: TRBJ2-1
D gene: TRBD1
CDR3 protein: CASSPGQGAGEQFF
CDR3 DNA: TGTGCCAGCTCACCCGGACAGGGGGCCGGGGAGCAGTTCTTC

V gene: TRBV7-2
clone size: NA
J gene: TRBJ2-5
D gene: TRBD2
CDR3 protein: CASSLQTSPTTQYF
CDR3 DNA: TGTGCCAGCAGCCTCCAGACTAGCCCGACAACCCAGTACTTC

V gene: TRBV14
clone size: once
J gene: TRBJ1-4
D gene: NA
CDR3 protein: CASSRSSGEKLFF
CDR3 DNA: TGTGCCAGCAGTCGGTCTTCGGGGGAAAAACTGTTTTTT

V gene: TRBV4-2
clone size: NA
J gene: TRBJ1-5
D gene: TRBD1
CDR3 protein: CASSPTRDRGWQPQHF
CDR3 DNA: TGTGCCAGCAGCCCGACAAGGGACAGGGGATGGCAGCCCCAGCATTTT

V gene: TRBV2
clone size: NA
J gene: TRBJ2-5
D gene: NA
CDR3 protein: CASSAGTFKETQYF
CDR3 DNA: TGTGCCAGCAGTGCCGGGACATTTAAAGAGACCCAGTACTTC

V gene: TRBV7-8
clone size: once
J gene: TRBJ1-1
D gene: NA
CDR3 protein: CASSPREGNTEAFF
CDR3 DNA: TGTGCCAGCAGCCCCCGGGAGGGGAACACTGAAGCTTTCTTT

V gene: TRBV19
clone size: NA
J gene: TRBJ1-4
D gene: NA
CDR3 protein: CASGQTDTEKLFF
CDR3 DNA: TGTGCCAGTGGGCAAACGGACACTGAAAAACTGTTTTTT

V gene: TRBV10-1
clone size: NA
J gene: TRBJ2-1
D gene: TRBD1
CDR3 protein: CASTSGQLNGEQFF
CDR3 DNA: TGCGCCAGCACCTCGGGACAGTTGAACGGTGAGCAGTTCTTC

V gene: TRBV10-2
clone size: NA
J gene: TRBJ2-1
D gene: TRBD1
CDR3 protein: CASSVQGAYNEQFF
CDR3 DNA: TGCGCCAGCAGTGTTCAGGGGGCCTACAATGAGCAGTTCTTC

V gene: TRBV27
clone size: NA
J gene: TRBJ2-1
D gene: TRBD2
CDR3 protein: CASLAGLAAAYNEQFF
CDR3 DNA: TGTGCCAGCCTTGCAGGACTAGCGGCAGCCTACAATGAGCAGTTCTTC

V gene: TRBV6-1
clone size: NA
J gene: TRBJ1-5
D gene: TRBD1
CDR3 protein: CASSEDRTGGPTSNQPQHF
CDR3 DNA: TGTGCCAGCAGTGAAGACCGGACAGGGGGACCTACTAGCAATCAGCCCCAGCATTTT